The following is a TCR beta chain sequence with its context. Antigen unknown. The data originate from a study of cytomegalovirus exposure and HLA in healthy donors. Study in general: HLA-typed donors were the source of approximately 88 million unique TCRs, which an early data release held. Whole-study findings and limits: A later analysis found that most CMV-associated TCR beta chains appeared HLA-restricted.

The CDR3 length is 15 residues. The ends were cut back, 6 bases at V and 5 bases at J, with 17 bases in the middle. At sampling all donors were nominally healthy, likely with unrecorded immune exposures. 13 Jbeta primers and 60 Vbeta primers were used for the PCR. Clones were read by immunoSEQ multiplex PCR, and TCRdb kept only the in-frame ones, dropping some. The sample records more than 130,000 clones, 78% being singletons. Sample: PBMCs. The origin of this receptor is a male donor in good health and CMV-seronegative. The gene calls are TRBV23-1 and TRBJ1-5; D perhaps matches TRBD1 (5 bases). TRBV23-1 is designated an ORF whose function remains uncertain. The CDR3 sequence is CASSPQTAGHQPQHF. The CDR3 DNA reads TGCGCCAGCAGCCCGCAGACAGCCGGCCATCAGCCCCAGCATTTT.